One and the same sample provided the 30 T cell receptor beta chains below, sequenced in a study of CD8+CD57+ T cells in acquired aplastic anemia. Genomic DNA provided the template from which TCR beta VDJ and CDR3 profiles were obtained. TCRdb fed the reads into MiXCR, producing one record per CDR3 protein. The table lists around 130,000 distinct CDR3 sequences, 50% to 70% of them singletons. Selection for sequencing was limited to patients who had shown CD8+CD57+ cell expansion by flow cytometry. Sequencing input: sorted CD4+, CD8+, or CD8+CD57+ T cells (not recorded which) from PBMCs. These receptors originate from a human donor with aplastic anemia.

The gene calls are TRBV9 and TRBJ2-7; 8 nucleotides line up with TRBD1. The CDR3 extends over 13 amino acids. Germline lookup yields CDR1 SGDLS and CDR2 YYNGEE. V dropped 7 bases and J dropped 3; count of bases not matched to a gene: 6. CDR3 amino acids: CASLFDRGYEQYF. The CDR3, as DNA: TGTGCCAGCCTCTTCGACAGGGGCTACGAGCAGTACTTC.

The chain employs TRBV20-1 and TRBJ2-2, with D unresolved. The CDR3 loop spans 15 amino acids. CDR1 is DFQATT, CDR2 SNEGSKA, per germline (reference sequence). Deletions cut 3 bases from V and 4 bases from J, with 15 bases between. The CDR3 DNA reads TGCAGTGCTAGCTTAGCCGGAGCTGGCACCGGGGAGCTGTTTTTT. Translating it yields CSASLAGAGTGELFF.

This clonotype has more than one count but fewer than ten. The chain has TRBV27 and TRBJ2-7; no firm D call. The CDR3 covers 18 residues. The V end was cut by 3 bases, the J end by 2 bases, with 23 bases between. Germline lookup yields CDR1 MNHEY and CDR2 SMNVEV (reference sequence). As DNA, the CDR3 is TGTGCCAGCAGTTTGGCGCAAGTGCGGCTCTCCAACCCCTACGAGCAGTACTTC. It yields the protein CASSLAQVRLSNPYEQYF.

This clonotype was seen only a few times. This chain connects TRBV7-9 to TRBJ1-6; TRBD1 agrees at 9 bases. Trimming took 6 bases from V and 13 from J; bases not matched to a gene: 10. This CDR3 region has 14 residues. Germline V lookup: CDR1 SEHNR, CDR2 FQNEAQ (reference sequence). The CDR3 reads CASSLTGGLSPLHF. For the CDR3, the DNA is TGTGCCAGCAGTCTAACAGGGGGCTTGTCGCCCCTCCACTTT.

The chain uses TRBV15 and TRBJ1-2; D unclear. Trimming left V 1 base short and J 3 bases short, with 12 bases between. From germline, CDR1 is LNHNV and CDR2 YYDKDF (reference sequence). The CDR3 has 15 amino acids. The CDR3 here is CATSRVSEVYYGYTF. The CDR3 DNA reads TGTGCCACCAGCAGAGTGTCTGAGGTATACTATGGCTACACCTTC.

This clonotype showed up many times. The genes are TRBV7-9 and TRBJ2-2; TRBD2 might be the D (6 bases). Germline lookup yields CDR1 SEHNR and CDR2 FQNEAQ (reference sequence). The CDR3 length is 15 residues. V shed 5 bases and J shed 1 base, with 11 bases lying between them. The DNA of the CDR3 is TGTGCCAGCAGCCGCCGGGACTTGAACACCGGGGAGCTGTTTTTT. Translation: CASSRRDLNTGELFF.

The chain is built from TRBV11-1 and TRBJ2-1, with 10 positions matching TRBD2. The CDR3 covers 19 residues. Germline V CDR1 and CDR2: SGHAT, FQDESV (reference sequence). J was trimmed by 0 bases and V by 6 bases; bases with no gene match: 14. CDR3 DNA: TGTGCCAGCAGGGCCAGTGGACTAGCGGTTGCCAGCTCCTACAATGAGCAGTTCTTC. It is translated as CASRASGLAVASSYNEQFF.

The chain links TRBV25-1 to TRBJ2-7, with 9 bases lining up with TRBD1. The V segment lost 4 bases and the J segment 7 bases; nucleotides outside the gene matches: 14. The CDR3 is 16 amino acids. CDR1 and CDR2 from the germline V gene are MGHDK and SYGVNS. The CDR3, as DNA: TGTGCCAGCAGTGGGTCCCGGGACAGGGAGACGGTGGAGCAGTACTTC. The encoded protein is CASSGSRDRETVEQYF.

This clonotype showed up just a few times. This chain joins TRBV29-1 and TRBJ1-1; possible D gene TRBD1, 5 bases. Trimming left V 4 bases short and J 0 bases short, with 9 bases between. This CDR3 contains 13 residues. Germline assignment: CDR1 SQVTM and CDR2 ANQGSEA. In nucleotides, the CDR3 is TGCAGCGTTGCTGACAGCGTGAACACTGAAGCTTTCTTT. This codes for CSVADSVNTEAFF.

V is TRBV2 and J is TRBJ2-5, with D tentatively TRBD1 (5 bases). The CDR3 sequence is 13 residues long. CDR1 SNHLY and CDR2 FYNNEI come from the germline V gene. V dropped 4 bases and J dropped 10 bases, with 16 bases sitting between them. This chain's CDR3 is CASSGGRNKVQYF. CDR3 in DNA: TGTGCCAGCAGTGGGGGCAGGAACAAGGTCCAGTACTTC.

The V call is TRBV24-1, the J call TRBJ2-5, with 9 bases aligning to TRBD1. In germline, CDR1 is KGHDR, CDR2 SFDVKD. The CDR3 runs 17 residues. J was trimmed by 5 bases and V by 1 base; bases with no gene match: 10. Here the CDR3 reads CATSDFGQGTVGETQYF. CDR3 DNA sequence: TGTGCCACCAGTGATTTCGGACAGGGGACCGTAGGGGAGACCCAGTACTTC.

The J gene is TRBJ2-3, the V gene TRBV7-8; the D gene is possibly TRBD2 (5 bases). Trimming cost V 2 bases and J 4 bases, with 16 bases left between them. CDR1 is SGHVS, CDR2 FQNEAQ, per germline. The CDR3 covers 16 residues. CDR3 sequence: CASSLRAGGSADTQYF. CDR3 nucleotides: TGTGCCAGCAGCTTAAGGGCGGGTGGGTCCGCAGATACGCAGTATTTT.

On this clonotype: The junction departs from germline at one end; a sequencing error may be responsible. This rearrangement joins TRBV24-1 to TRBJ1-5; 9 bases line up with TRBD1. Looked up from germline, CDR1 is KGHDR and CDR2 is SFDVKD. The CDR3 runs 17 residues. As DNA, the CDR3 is TGTGCCGCCAGTGATCCACCGACAGGGGGATCGGGGCAGCCCCAGCATTTT. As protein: CAASDPPTGGSGQPQHF.

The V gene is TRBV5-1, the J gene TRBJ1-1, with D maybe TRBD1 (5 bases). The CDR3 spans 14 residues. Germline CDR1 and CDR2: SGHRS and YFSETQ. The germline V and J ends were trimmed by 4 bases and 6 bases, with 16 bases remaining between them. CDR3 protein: CASSPDLGLSEAFF. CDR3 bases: TGCGCCAGCAGCCCGGATTTGGGGCTCTCTGAAGCTTTCTTT. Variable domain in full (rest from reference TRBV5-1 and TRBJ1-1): KAGVTQTPRYLIKTRGQQVTLSCSPISGHRSVSWYQQTPGQGLQFLFEYFSETQRNKGNFPGRFSGRQFSNSRSEMNVSTLELGDSALYLCASSPDLGLSEAFFGQGTRLTVV.

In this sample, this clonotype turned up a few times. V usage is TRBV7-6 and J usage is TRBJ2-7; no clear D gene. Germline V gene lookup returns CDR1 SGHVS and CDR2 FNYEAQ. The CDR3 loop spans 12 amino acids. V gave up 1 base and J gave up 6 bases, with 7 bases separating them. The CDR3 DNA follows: TGTGCCAGCAGCTTAGTTTCGAGCGAGCAGTACTTC. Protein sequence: CASSLVSSEQYF.

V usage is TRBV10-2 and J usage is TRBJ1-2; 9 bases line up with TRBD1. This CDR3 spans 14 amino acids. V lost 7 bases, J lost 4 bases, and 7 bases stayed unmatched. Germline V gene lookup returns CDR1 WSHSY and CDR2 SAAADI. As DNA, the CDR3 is TGCGCCAGCACCCCGGACAGGGGAGGCTATGGCTACACCTTC. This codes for CASTPDRGGYGYTF.

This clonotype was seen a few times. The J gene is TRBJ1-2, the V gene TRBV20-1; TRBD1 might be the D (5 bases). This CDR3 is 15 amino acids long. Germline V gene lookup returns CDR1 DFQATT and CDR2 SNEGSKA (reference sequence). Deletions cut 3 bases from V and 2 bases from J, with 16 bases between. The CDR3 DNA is TGCAGTGCTAGGCCCCAGGCGACAGCCAACTATGGCTACACCTTC. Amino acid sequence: CSARPQATANYGYTF.

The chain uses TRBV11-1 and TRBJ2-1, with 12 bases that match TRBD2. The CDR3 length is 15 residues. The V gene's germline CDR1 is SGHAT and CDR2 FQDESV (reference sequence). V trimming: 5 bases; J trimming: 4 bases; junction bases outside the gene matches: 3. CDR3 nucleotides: TGTGCCAGCAGCCATGGACTAGCGGGATACAATGAGCAGTTCTTC. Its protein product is CASSHGLAGYNEQFF.

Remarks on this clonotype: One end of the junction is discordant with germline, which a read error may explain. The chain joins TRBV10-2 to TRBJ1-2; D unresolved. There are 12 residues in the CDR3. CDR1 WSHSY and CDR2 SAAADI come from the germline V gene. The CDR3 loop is CATRLGEYGYTF. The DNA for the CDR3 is TGCGCCACCCGTCTAGGAGAGTATGGTTACACCTTC.

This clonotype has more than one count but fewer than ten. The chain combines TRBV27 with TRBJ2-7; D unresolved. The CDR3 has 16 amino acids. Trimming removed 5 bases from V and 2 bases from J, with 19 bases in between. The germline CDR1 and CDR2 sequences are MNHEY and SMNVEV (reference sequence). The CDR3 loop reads CASSPAVGTPPYEQYF. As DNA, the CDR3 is TGTGCCAGCAGTCCCGCTGTGGGTACCCCCCCCTACGAGCAGTACTTC.

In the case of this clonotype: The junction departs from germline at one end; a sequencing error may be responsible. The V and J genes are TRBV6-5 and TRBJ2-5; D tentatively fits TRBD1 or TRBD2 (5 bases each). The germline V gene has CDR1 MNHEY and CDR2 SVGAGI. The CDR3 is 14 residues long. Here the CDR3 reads CASSYVGTQDTQYF. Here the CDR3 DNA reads TGTGCCAGCAGTTACGTCGGGACCCAAGATACCCAGTACTTC.

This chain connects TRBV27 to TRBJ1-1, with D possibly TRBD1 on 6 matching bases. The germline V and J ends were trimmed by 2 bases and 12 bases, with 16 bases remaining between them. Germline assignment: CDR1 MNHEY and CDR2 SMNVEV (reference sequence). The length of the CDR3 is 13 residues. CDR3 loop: CASSLRGGRASFF. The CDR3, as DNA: TGTGCCAGCAGTTTACGGGGGGGCAGGGCGTCTTTCTTT.

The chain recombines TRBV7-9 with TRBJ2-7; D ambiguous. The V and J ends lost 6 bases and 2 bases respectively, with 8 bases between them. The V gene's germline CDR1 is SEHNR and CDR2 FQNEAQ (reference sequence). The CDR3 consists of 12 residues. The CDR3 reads CASSSDPYEQYF. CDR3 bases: TGTGCCAGCAGTTCCGACCCCTACGAGCAGTACTTC.

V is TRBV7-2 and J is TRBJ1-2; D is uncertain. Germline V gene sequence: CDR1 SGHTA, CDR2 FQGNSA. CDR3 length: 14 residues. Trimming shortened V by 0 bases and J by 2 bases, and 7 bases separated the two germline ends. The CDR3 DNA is TGTGCCAGCAGCTTAGCCTCTGGGAACTATGGCTACACCTTC. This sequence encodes CASSLASGNYGYTF.

This chain's CDR3 is CASSLGTGGKAFF. In DNA form, the CDR3 reads TGTGCCAGCAGCCTAGGGACAGGGGGAAAAGCTTTCTTT. V usage is TRBV9 and J usage is TRBJ1-1, with 11 bases lining up with TRBD1. Trimming took 4 bases from V and 9 from J; bases not matched to a gene: 5. Looked up from germline, CDR1 is SGDLS and CDR2 is YYNGEE. The length of the CDR3 is 13 residues.

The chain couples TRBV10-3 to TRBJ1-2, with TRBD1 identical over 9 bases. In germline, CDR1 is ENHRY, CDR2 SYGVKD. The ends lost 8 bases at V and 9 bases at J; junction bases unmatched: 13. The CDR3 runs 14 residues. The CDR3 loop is CAISPGQGPVRYTF. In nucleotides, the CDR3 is TGTGCCATCTCACCGGGACAGGGACCCGTACGCTACACCTTC.

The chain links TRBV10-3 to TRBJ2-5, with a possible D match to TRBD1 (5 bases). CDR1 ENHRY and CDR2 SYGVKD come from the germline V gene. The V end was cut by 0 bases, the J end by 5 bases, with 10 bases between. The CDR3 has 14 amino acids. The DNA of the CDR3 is TGTGCCATCAGTGAGTCTGCCAGGGCGGAGACCCAGTACTTC. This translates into CAISESARAETQYF.

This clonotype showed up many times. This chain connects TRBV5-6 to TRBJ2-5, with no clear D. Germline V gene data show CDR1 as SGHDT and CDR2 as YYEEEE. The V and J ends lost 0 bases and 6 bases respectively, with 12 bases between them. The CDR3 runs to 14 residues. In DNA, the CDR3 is TGTGCCAGCAGCTTGGCCTCCTCGTTTCAGACCCAGTACTTC. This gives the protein CASSLASSFQTQYF.

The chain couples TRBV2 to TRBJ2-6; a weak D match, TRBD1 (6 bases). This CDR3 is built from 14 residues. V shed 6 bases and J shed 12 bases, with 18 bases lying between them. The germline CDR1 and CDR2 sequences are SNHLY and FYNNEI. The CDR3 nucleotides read TGTGCCAGCAGCGCTACAGGAAGAGGGGGCGTCCTGACTTTC. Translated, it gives CASSATGRGGVLTF.

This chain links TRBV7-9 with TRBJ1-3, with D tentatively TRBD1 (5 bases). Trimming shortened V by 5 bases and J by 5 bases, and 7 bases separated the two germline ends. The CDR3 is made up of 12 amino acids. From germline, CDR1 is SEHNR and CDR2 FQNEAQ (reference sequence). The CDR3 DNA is TGTGCCAGCAGCGGGGCGCGAAACACCATATATTTT. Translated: CASSGARNTIYF.